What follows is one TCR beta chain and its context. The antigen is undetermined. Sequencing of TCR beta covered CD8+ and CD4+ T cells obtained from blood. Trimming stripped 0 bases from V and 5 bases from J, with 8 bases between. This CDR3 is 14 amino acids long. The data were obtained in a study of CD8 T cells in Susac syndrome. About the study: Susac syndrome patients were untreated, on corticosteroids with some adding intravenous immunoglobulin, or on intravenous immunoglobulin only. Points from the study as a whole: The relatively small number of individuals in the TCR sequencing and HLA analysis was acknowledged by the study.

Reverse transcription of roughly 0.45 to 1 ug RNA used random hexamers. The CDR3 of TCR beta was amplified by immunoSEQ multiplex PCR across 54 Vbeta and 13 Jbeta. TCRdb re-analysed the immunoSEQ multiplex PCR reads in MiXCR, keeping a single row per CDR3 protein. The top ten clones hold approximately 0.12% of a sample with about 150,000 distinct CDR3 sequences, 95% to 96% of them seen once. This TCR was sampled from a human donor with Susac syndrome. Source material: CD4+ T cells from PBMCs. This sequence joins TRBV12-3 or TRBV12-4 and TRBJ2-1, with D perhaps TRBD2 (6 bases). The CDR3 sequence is CASSLAGGDNEQFF. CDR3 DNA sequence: TGTGCCAGCAGTTTAGCGGGAGGAGACAATGAGCAGTTCTTC.